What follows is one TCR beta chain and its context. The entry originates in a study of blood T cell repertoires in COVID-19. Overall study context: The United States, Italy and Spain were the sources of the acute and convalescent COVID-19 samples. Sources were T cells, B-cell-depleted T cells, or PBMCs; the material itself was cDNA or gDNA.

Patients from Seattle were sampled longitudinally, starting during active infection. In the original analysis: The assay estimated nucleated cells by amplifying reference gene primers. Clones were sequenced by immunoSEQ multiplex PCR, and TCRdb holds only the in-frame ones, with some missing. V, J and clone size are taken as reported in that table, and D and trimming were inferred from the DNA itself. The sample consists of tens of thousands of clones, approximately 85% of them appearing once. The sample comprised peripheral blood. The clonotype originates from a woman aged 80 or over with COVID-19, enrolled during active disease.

The CDR3 loop is CASSLGTGTTDTQYF. The DNA of the CDR3 is TGTGCCAGCAGTTTGGGGACAGGGACCACAGATACGCAGTATTTT. The chain combines TRBV27 with TRBJ2-3, with TRBD1 identical over 9 bases. V shed 3 bases, J shed 2 bases, and the junction held 3 bases outside the gene matches. This CDR3 is 15 amino acids long. Germline V gene lookup returns CDR1 MNHEY and CDR2 SMNVEV (reference sequence).